This passage covers 29 T cell receptor beta chains from one sample sequenced in a study of T cell clonality in common variable immunodeficiency. TCRdb's copy holds only in-frame clones and misses some; the assay was immunoSEQ multiplex PCR. This sample comprises roughly 50,000 clones, none seen once only. The sequencing input was peripheral blood mononuclear cells. These receptors were taken from a person aged 18 to 75 in good health.

In the case of this clone: The read gets to within 3 residues of the CDR3 end, and the germline J gene fills in the rest. This rearrangement joins TRBV30 to TRBJ2-1; no reliable D call. Per the germline V gene, CDR1 is GTSNPN and CDR2 is SVGIG (reference sequence). Trimming removed 0 bases from V and 1 base from J, with 7 bases in between. The CDR3 is 14 amino acids. CDR3 region: CAWSVKLSYNEQFF. The sequenced CDR3 bases are TGTGCCTGGAGTGTAAAACTTTCCTACAATGAG. Looking up the rest from reference TRBV30 and TRBJ2-1 gives the full variable domain: SQTIHQWPATLVQPVGSPLSLECTVEGTSNPNLYWYRQAAGRGLQLLFYSVGIGQISSEVPQNLSASRPQDRQFILSSKKLLLSDSGFYLCAWSVKLSYNEQFFGPGTRLTVL.

There are many counts of this clone. With the read ending 3 residues before the CDR3 end, the germline J gene is used to fill in that end. V and J are TRBV5-1 and TRBJ2-5; TRBD2 matches 12 bases. The CDR3 length is 15 residues. With 3 bases clipped from V and 4 bases from J, the junction kept 4 bases outside the gene matches. The germline gives CDR1 SGHRS, CDR2 YFSETQ. The CDR3 loop is CASSSLAGGGETQYF. The sequenced CDR3 bases are TGCGCCAGCAGCTCTCTAGCGGGAGGGGGAGAGACC.

Notes on this clone: The read stops 3 residues short of the end of the CDR3; the missing end is completed from the germline J gene. This chain links TRBV18 with TRBJ1-1; no clear D. The CDR3 has 16 residues. Germline lookup yields CDR1 KGHSH and CDR2 LQKENI. V was trimmed by 0 bases and J by 0 bases, leaving 11 bases between them. Partial CDR3 DNA: TGTGCCAGCTCACCACCAGCTAGATCAATGAACACTGAA. It yields the protein CASSPPARSMNTE. The CDR3 reads in full as CASSPPARSMNTEAFF.

This clone was seen ten or more times. Its ends do not fully match the called genes, so a read error is possible. The read falls 3 residues short of the CDR3 end, and the missing part is taken from the germline J gene. This chain uses TRBV7-7 with TRBJ2-3, with 9 bases matching TRBD2. The CDR3 length is 16 residues. Germline loops: CDR1 SSHAT, CDR2 FNYEAQ (reference sequence). The CDR3 sequence is CASSPRLAASTDTQYF. CDR3 DNA (partial): TGTGCTAGCAGCCCCCGACTAGCGGCGAGCACAGATACG.

This clone has ten or more counts. CDR3 sequence reads: CASSLQKSRGIDEQFF. Incomplete CDR3 DNA: TGTGCCAGCAGCTTACAGAAATCGAGGGGGATAGATGAG. The gene calls are TRBV7-3 and TRBJ2-1; TRBD1 might be the D (6 bases). The read ends 3 residues early relative to the CDR3; the germline J gene fills the gap. The germline CDR1 and CDR2 sequences are SGHTA and FQGTGA. The V end lost 2 bases, the J end lost 8 bases, and 19 bases lay between the germline ends. The CDR3 length is 16 residues.

At least ten counts were recorded for this clone. The CDR3 goes on 3 residues after the read ends, and that part is filled in from the germline J gene. The chain combines TRBV19 with TRBJ2-1, with 10 positions matching TRBD2. Germline CDR1 is LNHDA and CDR2 is SQIVND (reference sequence). Trimming took 4 bases from V and 3 from J; bases not matched to a gene: 6. CDR3 length equals 16 residues. CDR3 DNA, as far as it was read: TGTGCCAGTAGTACTCTAGCGGGAGTCCGCTACAATGAG. Amino acids: CASSTLAGVRYNE. The entire CDR3 is CASSTLAGVRYNEQFF.

This clone has a count of ten or more. The sequence runs out 3 residues before the end of the CDR3; the remainder is reconstructed from the germline J gene. The chain is built from TRBV7-3 and TRBJ2-3; 10 bases match TRBD2. The CDR3 contains 16 residues. The junction had 6 bases not matched to a gene; V was cut back by 0 bases and J by 6 bases. Germline V gene lookup returns CDR1 SGHTA and CDR2 FQGTGA. This CDR3 reads CASSLTFPSGSDTQYF. CDR3 DNA, as far as it was read: TGTGCCAGCAGCTTAACGTTCCCTAGCGGGAGTGATACG.

This clone was observed many times. The part of the CDR3 DNA that was read is TGTGCCTGGAGTTCGGGACTAGTATCCGACGAG. Protein sequence: CAWSSGLVSDE. The full CDR3 protein reads CAWSSGLVSDEQYF. The rearrangement uses TRBV30 and TRBJ2-7, with 8 bases aligning to TRBD2. The read gets to within 3 residues of the CDR3 end, and the germline J gene fills in the rest. The CDR3 has 14 residues. Germline CDR1 reads GTSNPN; CDR2 reads SVGIG (reference sequence). Trimming removed 2 bases from V and 5 bases from J; junction bases left unmatched: 8.

Turning to this clone: With the read ending 3 residues before the CDR3 end, the germline J gene is used to fill in that end. The chain couples TRBV6-2 or TRBV6-3 to TRBJ1-5, with 11 bases matching TRBD1. With V trimmed by 2 bases and J by 0 bases, 3 bases remained unmatched. CDR1 is MNHEY and CDR2 is SVGEGT in the germline V gene. The CDR3 consists of 17 residues. CDR3 sequence: CASSYGTGGTSNQPQHF. The covered CDR3 bases are TGTGCCAGCAGTTACGGGACAGGGGGAACTAGCAATCAGCCC.

This clone was counted a few times. The read terminates 3 residues before the CDR3 end, so the remaining end is supplied by the germline J gene. The rearrangement joins TRBV11-2 to TRBJ1-6; D is possibly TRBD1 (5 bases). The germline V gene encodes CDR1 SGHAT and CDR2 FQNNGV. V lost 4 bases, J lost 10 bases, and 14 bases lay in between. The CDR3 spans 14 residues. The DNA read from the CDR3 is TGTGCCAGCAGCTCCGACACTGGGGGGTCACCC. Protein: CASSSDTGGSP. The CDR3, in full, reads CASSSDTGGSPLHF.

Comment on this clone: The sequenced fragment ends 3 residues before the CDR3 boundary, so the rest is inferred from the germline J gene. The genes are TRBV6-2 or TRBV6-3 and TRBJ1-6; no definite D call. Trimming left V 0 bases short and J 5 bases short, with 8 bases between. The CDR3 loop spans 15 amino acids. The V gene's germline CDR1 is MNHEY and CDR2 SVGEGT. The CDR3 DNA, read in part, is TGTGCCAGCAGTTACTCGACCGGGGATAATTCACCC. Translating it yields CASSYSTGDNSP. The full-length CDR3 reads as CASSYSTGDNSPLHF.

The table lists this clone with many counts. The sequence runs out 3 residues before the end of the CDR3; the remainder is reconstructed from the germline J gene. The chain carries TRBV20-1 and TRBJ1-5; 10 positions match TRBD1. Germline loops: CDR1 DFQATT, CDR2 SNEGSKA (reference sequence). The J segment lost 3 bases and the V segment lost 5 bases, leaving 10 bases of the junction unmatched. The length of the CDR3 is 16 residues. The CDR3 reads CSAQRETGGLNQPQHF. The CDR3 bases that were read are TGCAGTGCTCAACGAGAGACAGGGGGCCTCAATCAGCCC.

The sample holds many counts of this clone. The read gets to within 3 residues of the CDR3 end, and the germline J gene fills in the rest. The chain uses TRBV30 and TRBJ2-7, with D maybe TRBD1 (5 bases). This CDR3 contains 13 residues. Trimming removed 3 bases at V and 5 bases at J, with 14 bases between. Germline V gene sequence: CDR1 GTSNPN, CDR2 SVGIG (reference sequence). CDR3 DNA (partial): TGTGCCTGGAGGTTAAGGGGATCTAACGAG. Translated, it gives CAWRLRGSNE. The whole CDR3 protein reads CAWRLRGSNEQYF.

This clone occurred many times. The CDR3 reads CASSQALADTGELFF. The sequenced part of the CDR3 DNA is TGCGCCAGCAGCCAAGCCCTAGCCGACACCGGGGAG. J is TRBJ2-2 and V is TRBV4-1; D may be TRBD2 (5 bases). With the read ending 3 residues before the CDR3 end, the germline J gene is used to fill in that end. The CDR3 consists of 15 residues. Germline values: CDR1 MGHRA, CDR2 YSYEKL. Trimming took off 1 base at V and 3 bases at J, with 9 bases between the two ends.

This clone came up many times. The CDR3 is cut off 3 residues early in the read; its end comes from the germline J gene. The chain couples TRBV4-2 to TRBJ2-3; TRBD1 agrees at 7 bases. This CDR3 is built from 17 residues. The junction had 10 bases not matched to a gene; V was cut back by 4 bases and J by 0 bases. Germline values: CDR1 LGHNA, CDR2 YNFKEQ. This CDR3 reads CASSPSPGQPSTDTQYF. Incomplete CDR3 DNA: TGTGCCAGCAGCCCTTCCCCGGGACAGCCTAGCACAGATACG.

This clone was detected ten times or more. Read coverage stops 3 residues before the CDR3 terminus; the germline J gene supplies the remainder. This rearrangement joins TRBV6-2 or TRBV6-3 to TRBJ1-5, with D perhaps TRBD1 (6 bases). Per germline, CDR1 MNHEY and CDR2 SVGEGT. The V end lost 5 bases, the J end lost 1 base, and 9 bases lay between the germline ends. This CDR3 is built from 14 residues. The covered CDR3 bases are TGTGCCAGCAGTACCGACAGGAGCAATCAGCCC. As protein: CASSTDRSNQP. From start to end, the CDR3 is CASSTDRSNQPQHF.

In this sample, this clone turned up many times. CDR3 in amino acids: CASSISGQGHYGYTF. CDR3 DNA, as far as it was read: TGTGCCAGTAGTATTTCAGGACAGGGACACTATGGC. This sequence joins TRBV19 and TRBJ1-2; 8 bases are shared with TRBD1. The read stops 3 residues short of the end of the CDR3; the missing end is completed from the germline J gene. J gave up 3 bases and V 3 bases, and 6 bases lay outside the gene matches. The CDR3 has 15 amino acids. CDR1 LNHDA and CDR2 SQIVND come from the germline V gene (reference sequence). Looking up the rest from reference TRBV19 and TRBJ1-2 gives the full variable domain: DGGITQSPKYLFRKEGQNVTLSCEQNLNHDAMYWYRQDPGQGLRLIYYSQIVNDFQKGDIAEGYSVSREKKESFPLTVTSAQKNPTAFYLCASSISGQGHYGYTFGSGTRLTVV.

On this clone: Read sequence stops 3 residues before the CDR3 end, and the germline J gene provides the missing end. The V gene is TRBV5-1, the J gene TRBJ2-2; TRBD2 is a possible D gene (6 bases). CDR3 length: 14 residues. Germline CDR1 reads SGHRS; CDR2 reads YFSETQ. The CDR3 sequence is CASSLRAGNEKLFF. The CDR3 bases that were read are TGCGCCAGCAGCCTTAGAGCGGGTAATGAAAAG.

This clone was detected ten times or more. Coverage ceases 3 residues before the CDR3 finishes, and the germline J gene fills in the end. This chain joins TRBV5-5 and TRBJ1-4, with TRBD1 matching 10 bases. Germline V gene sequence: CDR1 SGHKS, CDR2 YYEKEE (reference sequence). The CDR3 length is 14 residues. V dropped 5 bases and J dropped 5; count of bases not matched to a gene: 3. CDR3 DNA, as far as it was read: TGTGCCAGCAGACTGGACAGGGGGAATGAAAAA. Translated: CASRLDRGNEK. The entire CDR3 reads CASRLDRGNEKLFF.

In this sample, this clone turned up many times. From the germline J gene comes the end of the CDR3, since the read stops 3 residues before it. The chain combines TRBV5-1 with TRBJ1-1; 7 bases agree with TRBD1. The length of the CDR3 is 14 residues. CDR1 and CDR2 from the germline V gene are SGHRS and YFSETQ. V shed 5 bases and J 1 base; nucleotides not matched to a gene: 5. The CDR3 spells CASRRTGQNTEAFF. CDR3 DNA, as far as it was read: TGCGCCAGCAGGAGGACAGGCCAGAACACTGAA.

This clone was counted only a few times. The germline gene is not matched at one end of the junction; a read error may be the cause. The read falls 3 residues short of the CDR3 end, and the missing part is taken from the germline J gene. Other DNA sequences from this sample encode an identical CDR3 as well. The V gene is TRBV19, the J gene TRBJ1-3; 8 bases agree with TRBD1. The CDR3 extends over 16 amino acids. CDR1 LNHDA and CDR2 SQIVND come from the germline V gene (reference sequence). The CDR3 region is CASSSRGLLSGNTIYF. Partial CDR3 DNA: TGTGCCAGTAGTTCCAGGGGGCTTCTTTCTGGAAACACA.

This clone was seen many times. From the germline J gene comes the end of the CDR3, since the read stops 3 residues before it. The chain employs TRBV20-1 and TRBJ2-1; D may correspond to TRBD1 or TRBD2 (5 bases each). The CDR3 contains 16 residues. Trimming cost V 6 bases and J 7 bases, with 25 bases left between them. The germline V gene has CDR1 DFQATT and CDR2 SNEGSKA (reference sequence). The CDR3 is CSATPEGRQRSNEQFF. CDR3 DNA (partial): TGCAGTGCCACCCCCGAGGGGCGACAAAGGTCAAATGAG.

This clone was detected ten times or more. The read terminates 3 residues before the CDR3 end, so the remaining end is supplied by the germline J gene. The rearrangement joins TRBV5-1 to TRBJ2-6; 7 bases line up with TRBD1. Germline V lookup: CDR1 SGHRS, CDR2 YFSETQ. V shed 4 bases, J shed 3 bases, and the junction held 10 bases outside the gene matches. This CDR3 contains 17 residues. The CDR3 loop is CASSNRDSNLGANVLTF. The DNA read from the CDR3 is TGCGCCAGCAGCAACCGGGACAGTAACCTTGGGGCCAACGTC.

This clone was observed at least ten times. Sequencing ends 3 residues short of the CDR3 end; the germline J gene provides the rest. V is TRBV6-4 and J is TRBJ2-1, with TRBD2 identical over 10 bases. Germline CDR1 and CDR2: MRHNA and SNTAGT. Germline trimming cut 3 bases from V and 8 bases from J; bases unmatched to any gene: 7. The CDR3 contains 15 residues. The covered CDR3 bases are TGTGCCAGCAGTGAGGCAGCGGGAGGGCAGGATGAG. Translating gives CASSEAAGGQDE. The full CDR3 protein is CASSEAAGGQDEQFF.

This clone was picked up many times. The CDR3 goes on 3 residues after the read ends, and that part is filled in from the germline J gene. This rearrangement joins TRBV10-3 to TRBJ1-5, with 10 positions matching TRBD1. The V and J ends lost 1 base and 5 bases, in that order; junction bases with no gene match: 2. Germline CDR1 is ENHRY and CDR2 is SYGVKD. This CDR3 has 15 residues. CDR3 in amino acids: CAISEFGQGDQPQHF. CDR3 DNA, as far as it was read: TGTGCCATCAGTGAGTTTGGACAGGGGGATCAGCCC.

This clone was counted many times. The sequence runs out 3 residues before the end of the CDR3; the remainder is reconstructed from the germline J gene. The genes are TRBV24-1 and TRBJ2-3; D is unresolved. This CDR3 is built from 15 residues. Trimming pared 4 bases from V and 6 bases from J, leaving 16 bases between. CDR1 KGHDR and CDR2 SFDVKD come from the germline V gene. Partial CDR3 DNA: TGTGCCACCAGTGACCCTACCCCCATAGCCGATACG. It codes for CATSDPTPIADT. The whole CDR3 is CATSDPTPIADTQYF.

This clone was seen only a few times. The observed sequence ends 3 residues before the CDR3 terminus, with the missing tail filled in from the germline J gene. This chain links TRBV2 with TRBJ1-2, with 10 bases matching TRBD1. The V segment lost 5 bases and the J segment 4 bases; nucleotides outside the gene matches: 4. This CDR3 contains 14 residues. Germline V gives CDR1 SNHLY, CDR2 FYNNEI. CDR3 protein: CASSIRQGAYGYTF. The part of the CDR3 DNA that was read is TGTGCCAGCAGTATCCGACAGGGGGCCTATGGC.

This clone occurred many times. Sequencing ends 3 residues short of the CDR3 end; the germline J gene provides the rest. The chain employs TRBV20-1 and TRBJ2-4, with 8 positions matching TRBD1. This CDR3 has 16 residues. Germline loops: CDR1 DFQATT, CDR2 SNEGSKA (reference sequence). The DNA read from the CDR3 is TGCAGTGCTAGAGATTTGACAGGGGAAGGGAATCAGCCT. Its protein is CSARDLTGEGNQP. The entire CDR3 sequence reads CSARDLTGEGNQPQYF.

This clone was detected many times. With the read ending 3 residues before the CDR3 end, the germline J gene is used to fill in that end. V and J are TRBV29-1 and TRBJ2-2; TRBD1 agrees at 8 bases. There are 13 residues in the CDR3. Germline assignment: CDR1 SQVTM and CDR2 ANQGSEA. The V segment lost 6 bases and the J segment 6 bases; nucleotides outside the gene matches: 6. The sequenced CDR3 bases are TGCAGCGTCTACAGGGGGTCGGCCGGGGAG. Protein product: CSVYRGSAGE. The whole CDR3 is CSVYRGSAGELFF.